One and the same sample provided the 3 T cell receptor beta chains below, sequenced in a study of cytomegalovirus exposure and HLA in healthy donors. Both 60 Vbeta primers and 13 Jbeta primers went into the PCR. Some clones are missing from TCRdb's copy, which holds only in-frame ones; the method was immunoSEQ multiplex PCR. Among about 95,000 clones listed, about four fifths were seen once. Specimen: PBMCs. These receptors came from a woman in her 70s in good health and CMV-seropositive.

The V and J genes are TRBV5-4 and TRBJ2-7, with D perhaps matching TRBD2 (6 bases). CDR3 length: 15 residues. The ends were cut back, 6 bases at V and 3 bases at J, with 19 bases in the middle. Germline assignment: CDR1 SGHNT and CDR2 YYREEE (reference sequence). The CDR3 region is CASTFEPGEIYEQYF. The CDR3 coding sequence is TGTGCCAGCACTTTTGAGCCGGGAGAGATCTACGAGCAGTACTTC.

The V gene is TRBV4-1, the J gene TRBJ2-1; possible D gene TRBD1, 5 bases. Per germline, CDR1 MGHRA and CDR2 YSYEKL. CDR3 length equals 16 residues. V lost 0 bases to trimming and J lost 10 bases, with 19 bases between them. In DNA, the CDR3 is TGCGCCAGCAGCCAAGATTTCGTCAGGGTTTGGGCAGAGCAGTTCTTC. Residues: CASSQDFVRVWAEQFF.

This chain uses TRBV7-2 with TRBJ2-5; 8 bases agree with TRBD2. V trimming: 1 base; J trimming: 5 bases; junction bases outside the gene matches: 15. This CDR3 is 18 amino acids long. The germline V gene has CDR1 SGHTA and CDR2 FQGNSA. CDR3 residues: CASSLEGGSGRARETQYF. CDR3 coding DNA: TGTGCCAGCAGCTTAGAAGGAGGCAGCGGGAGAGCTAGGGAGACCCAGTACTTC.